This T cell receptor (beta chain) came from a study of cytomegalovirus exposure and HLA in healthy donors. At the level of the study: Prior work identified 95 million to 120 million unique TCR beta sequences in around 170 million T cells.

PCR employed 60 Vbeta and 13 Jbeta primers. Profiling relied on immunoSEQ multiplex PCR, and the TCRdb table lists in-frame clones only, not all of them. The table shows approximately 150,000 clones, with roughly 80% occurring only once. CDR3 length equals 15 residues. V shed 2 bases, J shed 1 base, and the junction held 1 base outside the gene matches. CDR1 is KGHSH, CDR2 LQKENI, per germline. Whole-study findings and limits: Sequencing depth across donors, presence/absence analyses assumed, was roughly uniform. Most CMV-associated TCR beta chains appeared HLA-restricted in a later analysis.

On this clone: Its specificity is unknown.

This receptor was identified in a male donor in good health and CMV-seronegative. Sample: PBMCs. The chain combines TRBV18 with TRBJ2-7, with 11 bases that match TRBD2. The CDR3 region is CASSPGTSGSYEQYF. As DNA, the CDR3 is TGTGCCAGCTCACCAGGGACTAGCGGTTCCTACGAGCAGTACTTC.